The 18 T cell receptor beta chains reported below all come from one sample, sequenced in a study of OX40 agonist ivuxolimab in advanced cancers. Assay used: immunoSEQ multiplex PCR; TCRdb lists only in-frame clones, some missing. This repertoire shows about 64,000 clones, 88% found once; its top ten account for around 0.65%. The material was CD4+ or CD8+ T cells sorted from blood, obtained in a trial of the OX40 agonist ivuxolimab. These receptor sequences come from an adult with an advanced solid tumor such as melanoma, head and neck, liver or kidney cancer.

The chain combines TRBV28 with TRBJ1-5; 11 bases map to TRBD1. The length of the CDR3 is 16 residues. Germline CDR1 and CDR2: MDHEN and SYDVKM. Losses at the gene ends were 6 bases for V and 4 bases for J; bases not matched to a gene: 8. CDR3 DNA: TGTGCCAGCAGCTACTCGGGACAGGGGGTAAATCAGCCCCAGCATTTT. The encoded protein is CASSYSGQGVNQPQHF. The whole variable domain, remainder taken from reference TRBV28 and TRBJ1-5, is DVKVTQSSRYLVKRTGEKVFLECVQDMDHENMFWYRQDPGLGLRLIYFSYDVKMKEKGDIPEGYSVSREKKERFSLILESASTNQTSMYLCASSYSGQGVNQPQHFGDGTRLSIL.

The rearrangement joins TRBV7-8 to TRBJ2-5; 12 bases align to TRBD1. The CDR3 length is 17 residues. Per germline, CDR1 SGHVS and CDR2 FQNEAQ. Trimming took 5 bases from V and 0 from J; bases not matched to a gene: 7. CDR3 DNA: TGTGCCAGCAGCCCGAACCGGGACAGGGGGCACCAAGAGACCCAGTACTTC. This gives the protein CASSPNRDRGHQETQYF.

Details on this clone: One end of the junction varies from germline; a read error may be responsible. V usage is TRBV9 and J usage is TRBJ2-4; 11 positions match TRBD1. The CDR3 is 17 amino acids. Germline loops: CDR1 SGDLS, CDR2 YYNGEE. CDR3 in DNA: TGTGCCGGCAGCTTGGGACAGGGGGTTTCAGCCAAAAACATTCAGTACTTC. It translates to CAGSLGQGVSAKNIQYF.

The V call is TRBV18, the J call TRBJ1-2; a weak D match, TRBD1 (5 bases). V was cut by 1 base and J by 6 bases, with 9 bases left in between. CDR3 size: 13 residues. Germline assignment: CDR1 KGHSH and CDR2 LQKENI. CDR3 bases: TGTGCCAGCTCACCACGGGACGTCCATGGCTACACCTTC. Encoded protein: CASSPRDVHGYTF.

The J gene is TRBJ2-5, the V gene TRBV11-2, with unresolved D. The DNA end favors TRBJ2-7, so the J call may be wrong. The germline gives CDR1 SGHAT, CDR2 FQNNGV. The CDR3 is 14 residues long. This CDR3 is CASSLLRGTYEQYF. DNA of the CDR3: TGTGCCAGCAGCTTACTGCGCGGTACCTACGAGCAGTACTTC.

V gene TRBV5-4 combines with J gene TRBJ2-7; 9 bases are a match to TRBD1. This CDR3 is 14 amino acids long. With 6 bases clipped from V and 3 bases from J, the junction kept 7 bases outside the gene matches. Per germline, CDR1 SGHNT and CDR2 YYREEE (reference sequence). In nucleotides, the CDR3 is TGTGCCAGCACCTCACAGGGGGCCATCTACGAGCAGTACTTC. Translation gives CASTSQGAIYEQYF.

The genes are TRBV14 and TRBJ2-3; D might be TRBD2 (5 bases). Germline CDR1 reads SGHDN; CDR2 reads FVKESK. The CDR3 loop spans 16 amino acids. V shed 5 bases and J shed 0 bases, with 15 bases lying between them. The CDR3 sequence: CASSVERLTSTDTQYF. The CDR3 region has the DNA TGTGCCAGCAGCGTGGAGCGGTTAACTAGCACAGATACGCAGTATTTT.

DNA of the CDR3: TGTGCCAGCAGGGGGACAGGATTCAATCAGCCCCAGCATTTT. Protein sequence: CASRGTGFNQPQHF. The V gene is TRBV2, the J gene TRBJ1-5; 8 bases agree with TRBD1. The germline CDR1 and CDR2 sequences are SNHLY and FYNNEI. The CDR3 totals 14 residues. Germline trimming cut 6 bases from V and 3 bases from J; bases unmatched to any gene: 4.

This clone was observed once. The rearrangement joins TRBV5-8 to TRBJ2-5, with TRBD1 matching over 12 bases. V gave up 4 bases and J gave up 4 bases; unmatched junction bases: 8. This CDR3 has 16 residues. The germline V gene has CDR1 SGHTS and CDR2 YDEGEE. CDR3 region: CASSKIRDRGRETQYF. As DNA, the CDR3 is TGTGCCAGCAGCAAGATCCGGGACAGGGGGCGAGAGACCCAGTACTTC.

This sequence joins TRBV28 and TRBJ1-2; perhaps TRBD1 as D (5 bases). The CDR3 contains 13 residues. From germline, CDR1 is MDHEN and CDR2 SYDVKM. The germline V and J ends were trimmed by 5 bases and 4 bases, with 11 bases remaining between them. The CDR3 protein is CASSKQDRYGYTF. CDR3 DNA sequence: TGTGCCAGCAGTAAACAGGATCGCTATGGCTACACCTTC.

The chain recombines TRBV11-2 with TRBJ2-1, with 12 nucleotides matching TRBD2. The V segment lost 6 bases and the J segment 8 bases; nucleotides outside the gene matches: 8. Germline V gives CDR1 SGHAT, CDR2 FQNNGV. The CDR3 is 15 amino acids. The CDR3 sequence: CASSSTSGRGHEQFF. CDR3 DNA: TGTGCCAGCAGTTCGACTAGCGGGAGAGGACATGAGCAGTTCTTC.

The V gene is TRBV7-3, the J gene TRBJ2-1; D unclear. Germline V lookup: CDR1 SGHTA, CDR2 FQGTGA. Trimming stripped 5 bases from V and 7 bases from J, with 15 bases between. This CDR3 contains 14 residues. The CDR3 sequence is CASSPSVIGNEQFF. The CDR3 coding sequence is TGTGCCAGCAGCCCCTCGGTGATAGGGAATGAGCAGTTCTTC.

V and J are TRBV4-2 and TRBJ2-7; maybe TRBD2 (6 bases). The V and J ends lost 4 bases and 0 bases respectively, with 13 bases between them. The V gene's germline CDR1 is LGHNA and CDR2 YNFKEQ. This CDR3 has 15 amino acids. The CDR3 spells CASSPRDGSSYEQYF. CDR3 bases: TGTGCCAGCAGCCCACGGGACGGGAGCTCCTACGAGCAGTACTTC.

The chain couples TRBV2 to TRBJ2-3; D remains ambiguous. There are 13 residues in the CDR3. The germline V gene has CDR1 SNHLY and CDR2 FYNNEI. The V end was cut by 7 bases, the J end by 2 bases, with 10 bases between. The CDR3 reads CASNPRLTDTQYF. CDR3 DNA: TGTGCCAGCAACCCTAGACTCACAGATACGCAGTATTTT. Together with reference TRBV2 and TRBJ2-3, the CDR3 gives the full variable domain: EPEVTQTPSHQVTQMGQEVILRCVPISNHLYFYWYRQILGQKVEFLVSFYNNEISEKSEIFDDQFSVERPDGSNFTLKIRSTKLEDSAMYFCASNPRLTDTQYFGPGTRLTVL.

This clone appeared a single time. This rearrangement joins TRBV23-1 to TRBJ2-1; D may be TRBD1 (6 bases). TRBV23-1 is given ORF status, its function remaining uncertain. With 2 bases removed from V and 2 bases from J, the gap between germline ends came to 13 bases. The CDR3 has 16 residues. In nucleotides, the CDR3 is TGCGCCAGCAGTCAAGGACAGCGAAGGGCCTACAATGAGCAGTTCTTC. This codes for CASSQGQRRAYNEQFF.

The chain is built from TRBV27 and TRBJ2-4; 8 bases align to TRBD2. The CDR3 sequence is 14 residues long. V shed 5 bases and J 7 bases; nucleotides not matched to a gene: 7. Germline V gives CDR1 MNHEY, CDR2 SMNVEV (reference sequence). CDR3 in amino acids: CASSLGTSVNIQYF. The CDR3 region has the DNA TGTGCCAGCAGTCTCGGGACTAGTGTCAACATTCAGTACTTC.

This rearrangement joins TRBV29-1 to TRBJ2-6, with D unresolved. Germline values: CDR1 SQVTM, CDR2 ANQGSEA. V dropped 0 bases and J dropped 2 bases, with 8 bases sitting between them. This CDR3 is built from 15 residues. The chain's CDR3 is CSVEDPFTGANVLTF. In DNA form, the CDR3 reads TGCAGCGTTGAAGATCCTTTCACTGGGGCCAACGTCCTGACTTTC.

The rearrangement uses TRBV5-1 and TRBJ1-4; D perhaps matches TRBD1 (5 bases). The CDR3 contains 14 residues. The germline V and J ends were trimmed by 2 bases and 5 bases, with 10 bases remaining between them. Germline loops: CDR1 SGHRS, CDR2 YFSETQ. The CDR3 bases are TGCGCCAGCAGCTTCAATCAGGGAAATGAAAAACTGTTTTTT. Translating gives CASSFNQGNEKLFF.